Listed here is a single T cell receptor beta chain. Its antigen remains unknown. Built from TCR beta cDNA, the libraries had unique molecular identifiers in them. Each batch of about 0.9 to 10 million T cells produced roughly 0.5 million cDNA molecules. Via MiXCR, TCRdb re-called the PCR reads, giving one row per CDR3 protein. The data contain approximately 690,000 distinct CDR3 sequences, 59% of them singletons. CDR1 and CDR2 (germline): SGHRS, YFSETQ. The V segment lost 4 bases and the J segment 2 bases; nucleotides outside the gene matches: 5. This CDR3 spans 15 amino acids. This sample was included in a study of post-analysis software for immune sequencing data. Across the whole study: The patients showed relapsing-remitting, secondary progressive and progressive-relapsing multiple sclerosis courses. Whole-study findings and limits: F measure clustering grouped samples strongly by preparation batch. Elevated frequency relative to controls characterized roughly 5 TRBV segments in patients, TRBV5-6, TRBV5-1 and TRBV20-1 among them. Multiple sclerosis patients had significantly lower normalized Chao1 diversity than controls.

The sequence was collected from a girl aged 2-9 years with multiple sclerosis. Sequenced: blood. This chain connects TRBV5-1 to TRBJ1-5, with TRBD1 matching 8 bases. The CDR3 loop reads CASSRTGNGNQPQHF. The CDR3 coding sequence is TGCGCCAGCAGCCGGACAGGGAACGGCAATCAGCCCCAGCATTTT.